Each of the 13 T cell receptor beta chains below was sequenced from the same sample in a study of T cell clonotyping in hematopoietic cell transplantation. This table comes from immunoSEQ multiplex PCR, and its TCRdb copy is limited to in-frame clones, with some not included. The sample lists some 6,300 clones; over 35% were seen once. The source material was peripheral blood mononuclear cells, sampled 30 days after allogeneic stem cell transplant. Receptors were obtained from a female patient aged 55-70 years who had an allogeneic stem cell transplant, so the T cells may come from the graft donor. Some clones in this sample may be carry-over from other donors' samples.

V gene TRBV30 combines with J gene TRBJ2-7; TRBD1 is a possible D gene (6 bases). Germline CDR1 GTSNPN, CDR2 SVGIG (reference sequence). Trimming stripped 0 bases from V and 6 bases from J, with 15 bases between. The CDR3 runs 14 residues. The CDR3 nucleotides read TGTGCCTGGAGTGTAGGCAGGGACATCCTCGAGCAGTACTTC. This codes for CAWSVGRDILEQYF.

V and J are TRBV25-1 and TRBJ2-7; D call uncertain. V lost 4 bases and J 2 bases, leaving 3 bases between the germline ends. Germline CDR1 is MGHDK and CDR2 is SYGVNS. The CDR3 contains 11 residues. The CDR3 DNA reads TGTGCCAGCAGTGTTGCCTACGAGCAGTACTTC. Residues: CASSVAYEQYF.

The table lists this clone with a few counts. The rearrangement links TRBV4-2 to TRBJ2-7; 8 bases agree with TRBD1. The CDR3 spans 14 residues. The trim removed 4 bases at V and 6 bases at J, leaving 8 bases unmatched. CDR1 and CDR2 (germline): LGHNA, YNFKEQ. The CDR3 coding sequence is TGTGCCAGCAGCCCCAGACAGGGGAACGGCGAGCAGTACTTC. Its translation: CASSPRQGNGEQYF.

The CDR3 bases are TGTGCCTGGACAGCTGGAAACACCATATATTTT. Encoded protein: CAWTAGNTIYF. The chain carries TRBV30 and TRBJ1-3; D is ambiguous. Trimming shortened V by 4 bases and J by 2 bases, and 3 bases separated the two germline ends. Germline V gene data show CDR1 as GTSNPN and CDR2 as SVGIG (reference sequence). The CDR3 sequence is 11 residues long.

This chain joins TRBV7-6 and TRBJ2-5; TRBD1 aligns across 9 bases. Per germline, CDR1 SGHVS and CDR2 FNYEAQ. V dropped 1 base and J dropped 5; count of bases not matched to a gene: 5. The CDR3 runs 15 residues. The CDR3 here is CASSLGDREWETQYF. Here the CDR3 DNA reads TGTGCCAGCAGCTTAGGGGACAGGGAGTGGGAGACCCAGTACTTC. The complete variable domain, with remaining parts taken from reference TRBV7-6 and TRBJ2-5, reads GAGVSQSPRYKVTKRGQDVALRCDPISGHVSLYWYRQALGQGPEFLTYFNYEAQQDKSGLPNDRFSAERPEGSISTLTIQRTEQRDSAMYRCASSLGDREWETQYFGPGTRLLVL.

This clone was detected only a few times. The rearrangement joins TRBV29-1 to TRBJ1-2, with 9 bases aligning to TRBD1. Germline loops: CDR1 SQVTM, CDR2 ANQGSEA. V shed 8 bases and J 4 bases; nucleotides not matched to a gene: 11. This CDR3 has 14 residues. The CDR3 is CSTRGQGRSYGYTF. CDR3 DNA sequence: TGCAGCACCCGCGGACAGGGGAGGAGCTATGGCTACACCTTC.

This chain connects TRBV4-3 to TRBJ2-7; 7 bases map to TRBD2. This CDR3 region has 16 residues. V shed 4 bases and J 2 bases; nucleotides not matched to a gene: 11. Germline V lookup: CDR1 LGHNA, CDR2 YSLEER. CDR3 region: CASSPSASGNTYEQYF. CDR3 DNA sequence: TGCGCCAGCAGCCCATCAGCCAGCGGGAATACCTACGAGCAGTACTTC.

This clone was counted only a few times. The genes are TRBV19 and TRBJ1-2; D remains unclear. V was pared by 7 bases and J by 4 bases, with 10 bases between. Germline-derived CDR1 and CDR2 are LNHDA and SQIVND (reference sequence). The CDR3 contains 12 residues. The CDR3, as DNA: TGTGCCAGTACCTCGAACCCCTATGGCTACACCTTC. It yields the protein CASTSNPYGYTF.

CDR3 in amino acids: CASSLVLLVTSGRKMAGELFF. As DNA, the CDR3 is TGTGCCAGCAGCTTAGTTTTATTGGTGACTAGCGGGAGAAAGATGGCCGGGGAGCTGTTTTTT. This chain connects TRBV7-6 to TRBJ2-2; TRBD2 matches 12 bases. The germline V gene has CDR1 SGHVS and CDR2 FNYEAQ. V lost 1 base and J lost 6; bases outside the gene matches: 18. The CDR3 totals 21 residues.

This chain's CDR3 is CASSLAGLAGNEQFF. The CDR3 coding sequence is TGTGCCAGCAGCTTGGCCGGACTAGCGGGGAATGAGCAGTTCTTC. The chain uses TRBV5-8 and TRBJ2-1; 12 bases are shared with TRBD2. J lost 7 bases, V lost 0 bases, and 2 bases had no gene match. The CDR3 consists of 15 residues. The germline CDR1 and CDR2 sequences are SGHTS and YDEGEE.

The rearrangement joins TRBV30 to TRBJ1-6, with D possibly TRBD1 on 6 matching bases. This CDR3 spans 13 amino acids. Deletions cut 3 bases from V and 5 bases from J, with 8 bases between. Germline V CDR1 and CDR2: GTSNPN, SVGIG (reference sequence). This chain's CDR3 is CAWRTGNNSPLHF. CDR3 DNA sequence: TGTGCCTGGAGAACAGGGAATAATTCACCCCTCCACTTT.

The rearrangement uses TRBV28 and TRBJ1-5; 7 nucleotides agree with TRBD1. This CDR3 comprises 18 residues. V trimming: 4 bases; J trimming: 5 bases; junction bases outside the gene matches: 17. Germline V gene data show CDR1 as MDHEN and CDR2 as SYDVKM. CDR3 sequence: CASSSNQGVVYRDQPQHF. The CDR3 DNA reads TGTGCCAGCAGTTCTAATCAGGGGGTTGTTTATCGAGATCAGCCCCAGCATTTT.

The rearrangement joins TRBV30 to TRBJ2-3; D ambiguous. Trimming pared 2 bases from V and 3 bases from J, leaving 9 bases between. This CDR3 is 13 amino acids long. Germline CDR1 reads GTSNPN; CDR2 reads SVGIG (reference sequence). CDR3 sequence: CAWSWQRTDTQYF. The DNA for the CDR3 is TGTGCCTGGAGTTGGCAGAGGACAGATACGCAGTATTTT.